The rows below give T cell receptor beta chains drawn from one sample of a study of memory CD4+ T cells and cytomegalovirus serostatus. TCRdb's copy holds only in-frame clones and misses some; the assay was immunoSEQ multiplex PCR. The table records about 27,000 clones, over 70% of them present only once. The sample taken for sequencing was memory CD4+ T cells from blood. These receptors were obtained from an adult in good health and CMV-seronegative. Each CDR3 is given without its conserved first and last residue. Fields, in order: V gene, CDR3 protein.

TRBV10-3 AISGTVTRSSGANVLT
TRBV6-5 ASRRLGTGSYEQY
TRBV7-9 ASSRDRVGTDTQY
TRBV2 ASSLNRVSNQPQH
TRBV4-2 ASSQGGQGNEKLF
TRBV11-3 ASSFRQVSYEQY
TRBV9 ASNNQFRGAGTYNEQF
TRBV5-4 ASSLGGGGSSYEQY
TRBV19 ARGEGTYEQY
TRBV6-5 ASSKTGSYEQY
TRBV18 ASTSGTSGYEQY
TRBV4-1 ASRPLLRSETQY
TRBV2 ASSRRLAETGDTQY
TRBV14 ASSPGASRYEQY
TRBV19 ASSQNRRDTQY